A single sample is the source of the 26 T cell receptor beta chains below, sequenced in a study of vaccination and CD4 T cells after COVID-19. The Oncomine TCR Beta short-read assay was what sequenced the DNA obtained from cultured CD4+ T cells. MiXCR, applied by TCRdb to the PCR reads, yields one record per CDR3 protein. The repertoire includes 7,500 to 10,000 distinct CDR3 sequences, around 50% of them detected once, and more than 20% sits in the top ten. Their specific antigens are unknown. The treatment: roughly 11-day PBMC culture with coronavirus spike peptide pools or control peptides (ViraFEST assay). The sequenced sample was CD4+ T cells from blood, cultured in vitro. The receptors here all came from a human donor who had recovered from COVID-19.

This clonotype was picked up a small number of times. V and J are TRBV19 and TRBJ1-5, with a possible D match to TRBD1 (5 bases). Trimming cost V 1 base and J 0 bases, with 10 bases left between them. Germline-derived CDR1 and CDR2 are LNHDA and SQIVND (reference sequence). The CDR3 totals 16 residues. CDR3 protein: CASSIGPGNSNQPQHF. In DNA, the CDR3 is TGTGCCAGTAGTATAGGGCCAGGGAATAGCAATCAGCCCCAGCATTTT.

The V call is TRBV5-4, the J call TRBJ2-5; possibly TRBD1 for D (6 bases). Trimming removed 0 bases from V and 7 bases from J, with 13 bases in between. Germline V gives CDR1 SGHNT, CDR2 YYREEE (reference sequence). The CDR3 extends over 14 amino acids. CDR3 sequence reads: CASSLGVQGGTQYF. CDR3 DNA sequence: TGTGCCAGCAGCTTGGGGGTCCAAGGGGGGACCCAGTACTTC.

V and J are TRBV7-6 and TRBJ2-2; D not resolved. Germline V gene lookup returns CDR1 SGHVS and CDR2 FNYEAQ. The CDR3 totals 15 residues. The V gene lost 2 bases and the J gene lost 3 bases, with 10 bases spanning the gap. CDR3 coding DNA: TGTGCCAGCAGCTTAATGGCCCATCACACCGGGGAGCTGTTTTTT. It yields the protein CASSLMAHHTGELFF. Complete variable domain (other parts from reference TRBV7-6 and TRBJ2-2): GAGVSQSPRYKVTKRGQDVALRCDPISGHVSLYWYRQALGQGPEFLTYFNYEAQQDKSGLPNDRFSAERPEGSISTLTIQRTEQRDSAMYRCASSLMAHHTGELFFGEGSRLTVL.

This sequence joins TRBV5-1 and TRBJ2-5, with unresolved D. Trimming removed 1 base at V and 0 bases at J, with 4 bases between. This CDR3 contains 13 residues. Germline CDR1 SGHRS, CDR2 YFSETQ. This chain's CDR3 is CASSLSYQETQYF. The CDR3 coding sequence is TGCGCCAGCAGCTTGTCGTACCAAGAGACCCAGTACTTC. Supplemented by reference TRBV5-1 and TRBJ2-5, the full variable domain reads KAGVTQTPRYLIKTRGQQVTLSCSPISGHRSVSWYQQTPGQGLQFLFEYFSETQRNKGNFPGRFSGRQFSNSRSEMNVSTLELGDSALYLCASSLSYQETQYFGPGTRLLVL.

The V call is TRBV28, the J call TRBJ1-5; maybe TRBD1 (5 bases). Trimming stripped 6 bases from V and 0 bases from J, with 18 bases between. CDR3 length: 17 amino acids. The germline gives CDR1 MDHEN, CDR2 SYDVKM. The CDR3 loop is CASRAPGRTFSNQPQHF. CDR3 nucleotides: TGTGCCAGCAGGGCCCCGGGACGGACCTTTAGCAATCAGCCCCAGCATTTT.

This chain uses TRBV27 with TRBJ1-2; no clear D gene. CDR3 length: 13 residues. Germline CDR1 is MNHEY and CDR2 is SMNVEV (reference sequence). The V and J ends lost 4 bases and 4 bases respectively, with 10 bases between them. The CDR3 DNA sequence: TGTGCCAGCAGTTACTCCGGTTCCTATGGCTACACCTTC. This gives the protein CASSYSGSYGYTF.

This clonotype was seen only a few times. V and J are TRBV27 and TRBJ2-7; D is unresolved. V shed 3 bases and J shed 6 bases, with 15 bases lying between them. The CDR3 contains 14 residues. Looked up from germline, CDR1 is MNHEY and CDR2 is SMNVEV (reference sequence). The CDR3 nucleotides read TGTGCCAGCAGTTTGATGGGCCGGGCGGTCGAGCAGTACTTC. Its protein product is CASSLMGRAVEQYF.

This chain uses TRBV2 with TRBJ2-7, with D possibly TRBD2 on 6 matching bases. The CDR3 spans 13 residues. The germline V gene encodes CDR1 SNHLY and CDR2 FYNNEI. Trimming took off 3 bases at V and 4 bases at J, with 10 bases between the two ends. CDR3 nucleotides: TGTGCCAGCAGTGAGACTAGGTTGTACGAGCAGTACTTC. It encodes CASSETRLYEQYF. Filled out from reference TRBV2 and TRBJ2-7, the complete variable domain reads EPEVTQTPSHQVTQMGQEVILRCVPISNHLYFYWYRQILGQKVEFLVSFYNNEISEKSEIFDDQFSVERPDGSNFTLKIRSTKLEDSAMYFCASSETRLYEQYFGPGTRLTVT.

The chain has TRBV6-1 and TRBJ1-2; TRBD1 agrees at 7 bases. This CDR3 spans 14 amino acids. Germline-derived CDR1 and CDR2 are MNHNS and SASEGT. The trim removed 6 bases at V and 6 bases at J, leaving 10 bases unmatched. CDR3 DNA: TGTGCCAGCAGATCCCCGACAGGGCTGGATGGCTACACCTTC. It codes for CASRSPTGLDGYTF.

V usage is TRBV6-1 and J usage is TRBJ2-7; D might be TRBD1 (5 bases). Germline V CDR1 and CDR2: MNHNS, SASEGT. Deletions cut 5 bases from V and 4 bases from J, with 24 bases between. This CDR3 region has 17 residues. CDR3 nucleotide sequence: TGTGCCAGCAGTCCTGCCTCGGACACACAAAGGGCGTACGAGCAGTACTTC. Translated, it gives CASSPASDTQRAYEQYF.

V is TRBV2 and J is TRBJ1-5, with D unclear. The germline gives CDR1 SNHLY, CDR2 FYNNEI. The CDR3 spans 14 residues. Trimming took off 0 bases at V and 7 bases at J, with 10 bases between the two ends. CDR3 loop: CASSEASSGQPQHF. Here the CDR3 DNA reads TGTGCCAGCAGTGAAGCCTCCAGCGGGCAGCCCCAGCATTTT. The whole variable domain, remainder taken from reference TRBV2 and TRBJ1-5, is EPEVTQTPSHQVTQMGQEVILRCVPISNHLYFYWYRQILGQKVEFLVSFYNNEISEKSEIFDDQFSVERPDGSNFTLKIRSTKLEDSAMYFCASSEASSGQPQHFGDGTRLSIL.

The chain is built from TRBV5-5 and TRBJ1-5; 8 bases are shared with TRBD1. Germline CDR1 reads SGHKS; CDR2 reads YYEKEE (reference sequence). The CDR3 loop spans 15 amino acids. J lost 6 bases, V lost 4 bases, and 9 bases had no gene match. The CDR3 reads CASSRLGQGGQPQHF. For the CDR3, the DNA is TGTGCCAGCAGCAGATTAGGACAGGGCGGTCAGCCCCAGCATTTT.

This rearrangement joins TRBV6-5 to TRBJ2-5; D is ambiguous. V lost 0 bases, J lost 1 base, and 12 bases lay in between. Germline CDR1 is MNHEY and CDR2 is SVGAGI. The CDR3 has 16 amino acids. The CDR3 here is CASSYSGLGRQETQYF. The DNA for the CDR3 is TGTGCCAGCAGTTACTCGGGCCTAGGGCGCCAAGAGACCCAGTACTTC.

This clonotype has only one observation. CDR3 region: CASSLNGGYEQYF. The CDR3 DNA is TGTGCCAGCAGCTTAAACGGGGGGTACGAGCAGTACTTC. V gene TRBV7-2 combines with J gene TRBJ2-7, with TRBD2 matching 7 bases. This CDR3 has 13 amino acids. CDR1 is SGHTA and CDR2 is FQGNSA in the germline V gene. Trimming cost V 2 bases and J 4 bases; bases outside gene matches: 2.

This chain links TRBV2 with TRBJ2-2; D is perhaps TRBD2 (5 bases). Looked up from germline, CDR1 is SNHLY and CDR2 is FYNNEI. Trimming removed 7 bases from V and 2 bases from J, with 11 bases in between. The CDR3 covers 14 residues. The CDR3 is CASTGVSNTGELFF. CDR3 nucleotides: TGTGCCAGCACCGGGGTGTCAAACACCGGGGAGCTGTTTTTT.

The chain uses TRBV2 and TRBJ1-5, with D unclear. CDR1 is SNHLY and CDR2 is FYNNEI in the germline V gene. Between the trimmed V and J ends, which lost 4 bases and 3 bases, there was a span of 7 bases. The CDR3 runs to 13 residues. CDR3 amino acids: CASSGSNNQPQHF. The DNA for the CDR3 is TGTGCCAGCAGTGGTTCAAACAATCAGCCCCAGCATTTT.

This clonotype has more than one count but fewer than ten. The chain links TRBV2 to TRBJ1-5, with no clear D. This CDR3 has 13 residues. The germline gives CDR1 SNHLY, CDR2 FYNNEI. V lost 6 bases and J lost 4, with 10 bases in between. Written as DNA, the CDR3 is TGTGCCAGCAGGAAAGAGAGGAATCAGCCCCAGCATTTT. Its protein product is CASRKERNQPQHF.

This chain uses TRBV24-1 with TRBJ2-5; 10 bases fit TRBD2. The V and J ends lost 9 bases and 9 bases, in that order; junction bases with no gene match: 9. Germline values: CDR1 KGHDR, CDR2 SFDVKD. This CDR3 is built from 13 residues. The CDR3 protein is CATGLTSGFPQYF. CDR3 DNA sequence: TGTGCCACCGGATTGACTAGCGGGTTTCCCCAGTACTTC.

This chain links TRBV20-1 with TRBJ2-5; D remains ambiguous. V was clipped by 3 bases and J by 1 base, with 12 bases between them. CDR3 length: 14 residues. Germline assignment: CDR1 DFQATT and CDR2 SNEGSKA (reference sequence). CDR3 protein: CSARAIQRQETQYF. Written as DNA, the CDR3 is TGCAGTGCTAGGGCTATTCAACGCCAAGAGACCCAGTACTTC.

This clonotype was seen only a few times. The CDR3 loop reads CASSNNDGLNTEAFF. DNA of the CDR3: TGTGCCAGCAGTAACAACGACGGATTGAACACTGAAGCTTTCTTT. J is TRBJ1-1 and V is TRBV6-1; D remains ambiguous. V lost 5 bases and J 0 bases, leaving 13 bases between the germline ends. The CDR3 covers 15 residues. CDR1 is MNHNS and CDR2 is SASEGT in the germline V gene.

This clonotype was detected a few times. V gene TRBV2 combines with J gene TRBJ1-2; TRBD1 aligns across 7 bases. The CDR3 runs to 14 residues. The germline V gene has CDR1 SNHLY and CDR2 FYNNEI. Trimming took 4 bases from V and 7 from J; bases not matched to a gene: 9. CDR3 nucleotides: TGTGCCAGCAGTGTAAAGGGGGCGGCTTTTGGCTACACCTTC. Protein sequence: CASSVKGAAFGYTF.

This clonotype was seen a few times. The gene calls are TRBV21-1 and TRBJ2-7; TRBD1 reflects the table's D call only, with no check against the DNA. TRBV21-1 is listed as a pseudogene. The CDR3 loop spans 14 amino acids. The CDR3 region is CASSKALGDYEQYF. The CDR3 DNA sequence: TGTGCCAGCAGCAAAGCGCTGGGGGACTACGAGCAGTACTTC.

The chain is built from TRBV28 and TRBJ2-5, with D perhaps TRBD1 (5 bases). V shed 3 bases and J shed 4 bases, with 6 bases lying between them. This CDR3 has 12 residues. Germline CDR1 MDHEN, CDR2 SYDVKM. The CDR3 sequence is CASSFQGETQYF. The CDR3 DNA reads as TGTGCCAGCAGTTTTCAGGGAGAGACCCAGTACTTC.

This chain links TRBV7-9 with TRBJ1-2; TRBD1 agrees at 8 bases. V shed 6 bases and J 2 bases; nucleotides not matched to a gene: 14. The germline CDR1 and CDR2 sequences are SEHNR and FQNEAQ (reference sequence). There are 17 residues in the CDR3. CDR3: CASRDSGGTGLNYGYTF. The CDR3 DNA reads as TGTGCCAGCAGAGACTCTGGGGGGACAGGACTCAACTATGGCTACACCTTC.

V and J are TRBV28 and TRBJ2-5; the D is unclear. Germline V CDR1 and CDR2: MDHEN, SYDVKM. V was clipped by 7 bases and J by 4 bases, with 7 bases between them. This CDR3 comprises 11 residues. This CDR3 reads CASTSSETQYF. For the CDR3, the DNA is TGTGCCAGCACCAGTTCAGAGACCCAGTACTTC.

CDR3 coding DNA: TGTGCCAGCAGTCCCCACGGGACAGTACTCTATGGCTACACCTTC. Protein sequence: CASSPHGTVLYGYTF. V gene TRBV6-1 combines with J gene TRBJ1-2; the match to TRBD1 covers 7 bases. The germline gives CDR1 MNHNS, CDR2 SASEGT. Trimming took 5 bases from V and 4 from J; bases not matched to a gene: 10. This CDR3 has 15 residues.